This T cell receptor beta chain derives from a study of identical twins. Whole-study findings and limits: Sharing of beta out-of-frame sequences by twins showed a weaker excess.

Losses at the gene ends were 3 bases for V and 2 bases for J; bases not matched to a gene: 8. The germline gives CDR1 SGHNT, CDR2 YYREEE (reference sequence). There are 17 residues in the CDR3. As for this clonotype: The antigen remains undetermined.

TCRdb independently ran MiXCR on the 5' RACE reads; one entry per CDR3 protein. There are under 300,000 distinct CDR3 sequences in the sample; about 12% occur only once, and about 3.9% lies in the top ten. The data were also submitted as part of a second study, on yellow fever vaccine responses in identical twins.

Sequences were obtained from memory (CD45RO+) T cells sorted from blood. This TCR derives from a woman under 30 in good health. The chain joins TRBV5-4 to TRBJ2-2; TRBD1 matches 9 bases. The CDR3: CASSSGPTGGNTGELFF. The CDR3 nucleotides read TGTGCCAGCAGCTCGGGTCCGACAGGGGGTAACACCGGGGAGCTGTTTTTT.